The 18 T cell receptor beta chains given below trace back to one sample, sequenced in a study of T-cell reconstitution after alpha-beta-depleted transplantation in children. Molecular barcoding with unique molecular identifiers was used for the TCRbeta library. TCRdb reprocessed the PCR reads via MiXCR and lists one record per CDR3 protein. The sample shows roughly 32,000 distinct CDR3 sequences, about 6% of them seen only once. Which antigens these TCRs recognize remains unknown. General study points: Expanded graft clones numbering several hundred reportedly gave rise to alpha-beta T cells about two months after transplant.

The sample here was peripheral blood, taken 60 days after TCRalphabeta/CD19-depleted stem cell transplant. These receptors were obtained from a child younger than two who had a stem cell transplant for acute myeloid leukemia, so the T cells may come from the graft donor.

This clonotype was counted at least ten times. The rearrangement joins TRBV7-7 to TRBJ2-1; 9 bases map to TRBD1. Germline CDR1 and CDR2: SSHAT and FNYEAQ (reference sequence). The CDR3 totals 14 residues. The junction had 11 bases not matched to a gene; V was cut back by 8 bases and J by 9 bases. Written as DNA, the CDR3 is TGTGCCAGCTCGCCGGGACAGGGCAATACTGAGCAGTTCTTC. It codes for CASSPGQGNTEQFF.

This clonotype was detected many times. This chain joins TRBV7-9 and TRBJ2-5, with unresolved D. Trimming pared 4 bases from V and 1 base from J, leaving 10 bases between. The CDR3 loop spans 14 amino acids. The germline CDR1 and CDR2 sequences are SEHNR and FQNEAQ (reference sequence). The CDR3 spells CASSSRLVQETQYF. For the CDR3, the DNA is TGTGCCAGCAGCTCTCGGCTAGTCCAAGAGACCCAGTACTTC.

Ten or more counts support this clonotype. This chain uses TRBV4-2 with TRBJ1-1; D might be TRBD1 (5 bases). The CDR3 loop spans 15 amino acids. Trimming left V 4 bases short and J 1 base short, with 13 bases between. The V gene's germline CDR1 is LGHNA and CDR2 YNFKEQ. As DNA, the CDR3 is TGTGCCAGCAGCCCCCTGGGGCAAAAGAACACTGAAGCTTTCTTT. Encoded protein: CASSPLGQKNTEAFF.

This clonotype was seen at least ten times. This rearrangement joins TRBV12-3 or TRBV12-4 to TRBJ2-2; D gene ambiguous. The CDR3 covers 15 residues. Deletions cut 5 bases from V and 2 bases from J, with 12 bases between. The CDR3, as DNA: TGTGCCAGCAGTCCTCGGACGGGCAACACCGGGGAGCTGTTTTTT. The encoded protein is CASSPRTGNTGELFF.

This clonotype was picked up many times. CDR3 amino acids: CASSLSGGLADSPSTDTQYF. The DNA of the CDR3 is TGTGCCAGCAGTTTAAGCGGAGGACTAGCTGACTCTCCTAGCACAGATACGCAGTATTTT. V and J are TRBV28 and TRBJ2-3; 8 nucleotides agree with TRBD2. After removal of 2 bases from V and 0 bases from J, the junction contained 16 bases not matched to a gene. Germline V gene lookup returns CDR1 MDHEN and CDR2 SYDVKM. The CDR3 loop spans 20 amino acids. Full variable domain (remainder filled in from reference TRBV28 and TRBJ2-3): DVKVTQSSRYLVKRTGEKVFLECVQDMDHENMFWYRQDPGLGLRLIYFSYDVKMKEKGDIPEGYSVSREKKERFSLILESASTNQTSMYLCASSLSGGLADSPSTDTQYFGPGTRLTVL.

This chain links TRBV7-9 with TRBJ2-7; the D call may be TRBD1 or TRBD2 (5 bases each). Trimming took off 5 bases at V and 9 bases at J, with 20 bases between the two ends. The CDR3 covers 14 residues. The germline V gene has CDR1 SEHNR and CDR2 FQNEAQ (reference sequence). CDR3 sequence reads: CASSHGTEVRRQYF. CDR3 nucleotide sequence: TGTGCCAGCAGCCACGGGACGGAGGTACGACGGCAGTACTTC.

This clonotype was seen repeatedly, ten times or more. The chain employs TRBV28 and TRBJ2-7; D not resolved. The CDR3 contains 17 residues. Trimming shortened V by 5 bases and J by 0 bases, and 20 bases separated the two germline ends. Germline values: CDR1 MDHEN, CDR2 SYDVKM. This CDR3 is CASSPIPKFFFSYEQYF. CDR3 nucleotides: TGTGCCAGCAGTCCGATCCCAAAGTTCTTTTTCTCCTACGAGCAGTACTTC.

In its sample, this clonotype was seen many times. The chain is built from TRBV20-1 and TRBJ2-1, with 9 bases lining up with TRBD2. V dropped 2 bases and J dropped 4; count of bases not matched to a gene: 3. This CDR3 has 14 residues. Germline values: CDR1 DFQATT, CDR2 SNEGSKA (reference sequence). Here the CDR3 reads CSARLAGVYNEQFF. CDR3 coding DNA: TGCAGTGCTAGATTAGCGGGAGTTTACAATGAGCAGTTCTTC.

This clonotype was seen at least ten times. This chain connects TRBV7-9 to TRBJ2-7; no reliable D call. This CDR3 contains 12 residues. Per the germline V gene, CDR1 is SEHNR and CDR2 is FQNEAQ (reference sequence). Trimming cost V 8 bases and J 5 bases, with 13 bases left between them. The CDR3 reads CASGYRSNEQYF. The CDR3, as DNA: TGTGCCAGCGGCTATAGGTCCAACGAGCAGTACTTC.

This clonotype came up many times. The rearrangement joins TRBV7-9 to TRBJ1-2, with D uncertain. The germline V gene has CDR1 SEHNR and CDR2 FQNEAQ (reference sequence). Trimming shortened V by 1 base and J by 0 bases, and 12 bases separated the two germline ends. CDR3 length equals 16 residues. CDR3 coding DNA: TGTGCCAGCAGCTTAGATGGTGTCCTTGCTAACTATGGCTACACCTTC. Amino acid sequence: CASSLDGVLANYGYTF. Full variable domain (rest looked up from reference TRBV7-9 and TRBJ1-2): DTGVSQNPRHKITKRGQNVTFRCDPISEHNRLYWYRQTLGQGPEFLTYFQNEAQLEKSRLLSDRFSAERPKGSFSTLEIQRTEQGDSAMYLCASSLDGVLANYGYTFGSGTRLTVV.

V usage is TRBV5-1 and J usage is TRBJ2-3, with D maybe TRBD2 (5 bases). Germline V gives CDR1 SGHRS, CDR2 YFSETQ. Trimming left V 2 bases short and J 6 bases short, with 13 bases between. The CDR3 extends over 14 amino acids. CDR3 protein: CASSFRPGEDTQYF. DNA for the CDR3: TGCGCCAGCAGCTTTCGACCCGGGGAGGATACGCAGTATTTT. The entire variable domain, with the rest obtained from reference TRBV5-1 and TRBJ2-3, is as follows: KAGVTQTPRYLIKTRGQQVTLSCSPISGHRSVSWYQQTPGQGLQFLFEYFSETQRNKGNFPGRFSGRQFSNSRSEMNVSTLELGDSALYLCASSFRPGEDTQYFGPGTRLTVL.

There are many counts of this clonotype. V gene TRBV12-3 or TRBV12-4 combines with J gene TRBJ2-7; D is undetermined. Trimming removed 2 bases at V and 5 bases at J, with 16 bases between. This CDR3 contains 15 residues. The CDR3: CASSLTTSTSDEQYF. CDR3 bases: TGTGCCAGCAGTTTAACGACATCGACTTCGGACGAGCAGTACTTC.

This clonotype showed up just a few times. This chain uses TRBV4-3 with TRBJ2-7, with D perhaps matching TRBD1 (5 bases). V was trimmed by 1 base and J by 2 bases, leaving 12 bases between them. The CDR3 extends over 15 amino acids. Germline V gene sequence: CDR1 LGHNA, CDR2 YSLEER. The DNA of the CDR3 is TGCGCCAGCAGCCAAGGCAGGGTGATAGCCTACGAGCAGTACTTC. This translates into CASSQGRVIAYEQYF.

The chain has TRBV27 and TRBJ2-7; D is undetermined. Trimming removed 3 bases at V and 3 bases at J, with 12 bases between. CDR1 and CDR2 (germline): MNHEY, SMNVEV (reference sequence). This CDR3 has 14 residues. DNA for the CDR3: TGTGCCAGCAGTTTGAGCAGGAGTCGCTACGAGCAGTACTTC. This codes for CASSLSRSRYEQYF.

This clonotype was picked up many times. CDR3: CASNIRGNEKLFF. CDR3 bases: TGTGCCAGCAATATCCGGGGTAATGAAAAACTGTTTTTT. The gene calls are TRBV28 and TRBJ1-4, with no clear D. Germline CDR1 is MDHEN and CDR2 is SYDVKM. This CDR3 comprises 13 residues. V was trimmed by 7 bases and J by 4 bases, leaving 10 bases between them. Using reference TRBV28 and TRBJ1-4 for the parts outside the CDR3, the full variable domain is DVKVTQSSRYLVKRTGEKVFLECVQDMDHENMFWYRQDPGLGLRLIYFSYDVKMKEKGDIPEGYSVSREKKERFSLILESASTNQTSMYLCASNIRGNEKLFFGSGTQLSVL.

In this sample, this clonotype turned up many times. The chain recombines TRBV6-2 or TRBV6-3 with TRBJ1-5; D gene ambiguous. CDR1 MNHEY and CDR2 SVGEGT come from the germline V gene. The CDR3 has 15 amino acids. V lost 5 bases, J lost 3 bases, and 14 bases lay in between. Written as DNA, the CDR3 is TGTGCCAGCAGTCCACACGGTGGGGTCAATCAGCCCCAGCATTTT. Translated: CASSPHGGVNQPQHF.

In its sample, this clonotype was seen a few times. The chain couples TRBV27 to TRBJ2-5; D not resolved. The CDR3 is made up of 12 amino acids. CDR1 MNHEY and CDR2 SMNVEV come from the germline V gene (reference sequence). V dropped 3 bases and J dropped 5 bases, with 7 bases sitting between them. For the CDR3, the DNA is TGTGCCAGCAGTTTGCGGCGGGAGACCCAGTACTTC. Protein: CASSLRRETQYF.

Ten or more counts support this clonotype. The genes are TRBV7-3 and TRBJ2-7; TRBD2 agrees at 10 bases. The CDR3 totals 16 residues. J gave up 1 base and V 5 bases, and 8 bases lay outside the gene matches. CDR1 is SGHTA and CDR2 is FQGTGA in the germline V gene. CDR3 sequence (DNA): TGTGCCAGCAGCCCTCGAACTAGCGGGGCTTCCTACGAGCAGTACTTC. Its protein is CASSPRTSGASYEQYF. Full variable domain (missing parts from reference TRBV7-3 and TRBJ2-7): GAGVSQTPSNKVTEKGKYVELRCDPISGHTALYWYRQSLGQGPEFLIYFQGTGAADDSGLPNDRFFAVRPEGSVSTLKIQRTERGDSAVYLCASSPRTSGASYEQYFGPGTRLTVT.